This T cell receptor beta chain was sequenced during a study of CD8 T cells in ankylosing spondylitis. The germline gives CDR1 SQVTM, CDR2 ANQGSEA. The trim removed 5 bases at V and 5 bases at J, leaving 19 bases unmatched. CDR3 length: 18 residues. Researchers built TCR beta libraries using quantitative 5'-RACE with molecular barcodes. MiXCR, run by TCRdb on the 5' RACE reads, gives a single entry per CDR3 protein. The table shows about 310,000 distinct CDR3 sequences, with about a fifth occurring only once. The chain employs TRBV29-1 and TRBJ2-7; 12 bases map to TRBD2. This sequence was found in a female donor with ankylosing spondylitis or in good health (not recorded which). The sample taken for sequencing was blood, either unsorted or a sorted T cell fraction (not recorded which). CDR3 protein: CSVTPSTSGSHSGNEQYF. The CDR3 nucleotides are TGCAGCGTTACACCTTCGACTAGCGGGAGCCATAGCGGGAACGAGCAGTACTTC.